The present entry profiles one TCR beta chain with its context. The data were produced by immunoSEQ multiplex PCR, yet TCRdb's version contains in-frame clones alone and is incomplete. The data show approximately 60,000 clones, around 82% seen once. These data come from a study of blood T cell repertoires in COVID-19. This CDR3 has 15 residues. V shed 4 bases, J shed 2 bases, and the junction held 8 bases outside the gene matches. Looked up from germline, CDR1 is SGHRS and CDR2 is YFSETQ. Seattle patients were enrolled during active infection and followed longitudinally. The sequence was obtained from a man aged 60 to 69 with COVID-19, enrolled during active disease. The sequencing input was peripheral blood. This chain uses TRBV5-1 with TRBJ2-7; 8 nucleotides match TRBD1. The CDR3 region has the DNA TGCGCCAGCAGCGGGGGGACAGGTCTAACCTACGAGCAGTACTTC. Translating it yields CASSGGTGLTYEQYF. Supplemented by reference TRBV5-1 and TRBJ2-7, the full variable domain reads KAGVTQTPRYLIKTRGQQVTLSCSPISGHRSVSWYQQTPGQGLQFLFEYFSETQRNKGNFPGRFSGRQFSNSRSEMNVSTLELGDSALYLCASSGGTGLTYEQYFGPGTRLTVT.